The clone carrying this TCR beta chain was seen once. Only in-frame clones appear in the TCRdb table, and some are missing; sequencing was by immunoSEQ multiplex PCR. This sample has millions of clones, with around nine tenths found just once. These data come from a study of shared clonotypes between healthy human individuals. Study summary: Per donor, CD8 memory used one plate, CD8 naive used two, CD4 memory used three and CD4 naive used three.

This receptor was taken from a man between 18 and 29 years old in good health. Sequencing was done on a sample of naive CD4+ T cells sorted from blood. Regarding subset: CD45RA+ positively selected.

The CDR3 DNA reads TGTGCCAGCAGTCCGGGGGCGGGAGGGCTCGGCGAGCAGTACTTC. This encodes CASSPGAGGLGEQYF. The rearrangement joins TRBV7-9 to TRBJ2-7; 9 nucleotides agree with TRBD2. The CDR3 extends over 15 amino acids. Germline values: CDR1 SEHNR, CDR2 FQNEAQ (reference sequence). J gave up 6 bases and V 6 bases, and 12 bases lay outside the gene matches.